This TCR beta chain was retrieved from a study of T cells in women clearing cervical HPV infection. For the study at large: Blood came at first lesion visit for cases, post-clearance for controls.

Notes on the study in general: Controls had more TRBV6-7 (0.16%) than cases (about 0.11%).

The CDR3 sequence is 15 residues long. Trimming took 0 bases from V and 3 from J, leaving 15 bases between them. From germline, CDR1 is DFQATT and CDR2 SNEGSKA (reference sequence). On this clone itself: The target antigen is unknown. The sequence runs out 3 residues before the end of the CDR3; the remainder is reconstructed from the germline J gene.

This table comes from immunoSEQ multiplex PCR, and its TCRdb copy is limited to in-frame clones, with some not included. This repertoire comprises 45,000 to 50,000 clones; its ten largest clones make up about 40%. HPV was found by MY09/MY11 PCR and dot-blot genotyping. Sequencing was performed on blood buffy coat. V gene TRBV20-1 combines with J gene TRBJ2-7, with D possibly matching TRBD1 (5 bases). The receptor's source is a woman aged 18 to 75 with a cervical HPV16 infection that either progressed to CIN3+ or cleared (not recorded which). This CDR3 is CSARDQQGSYYEQYF. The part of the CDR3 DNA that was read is TGCAGTGCTAGAGATCAGCAGGGTTCCTACTACGAG.